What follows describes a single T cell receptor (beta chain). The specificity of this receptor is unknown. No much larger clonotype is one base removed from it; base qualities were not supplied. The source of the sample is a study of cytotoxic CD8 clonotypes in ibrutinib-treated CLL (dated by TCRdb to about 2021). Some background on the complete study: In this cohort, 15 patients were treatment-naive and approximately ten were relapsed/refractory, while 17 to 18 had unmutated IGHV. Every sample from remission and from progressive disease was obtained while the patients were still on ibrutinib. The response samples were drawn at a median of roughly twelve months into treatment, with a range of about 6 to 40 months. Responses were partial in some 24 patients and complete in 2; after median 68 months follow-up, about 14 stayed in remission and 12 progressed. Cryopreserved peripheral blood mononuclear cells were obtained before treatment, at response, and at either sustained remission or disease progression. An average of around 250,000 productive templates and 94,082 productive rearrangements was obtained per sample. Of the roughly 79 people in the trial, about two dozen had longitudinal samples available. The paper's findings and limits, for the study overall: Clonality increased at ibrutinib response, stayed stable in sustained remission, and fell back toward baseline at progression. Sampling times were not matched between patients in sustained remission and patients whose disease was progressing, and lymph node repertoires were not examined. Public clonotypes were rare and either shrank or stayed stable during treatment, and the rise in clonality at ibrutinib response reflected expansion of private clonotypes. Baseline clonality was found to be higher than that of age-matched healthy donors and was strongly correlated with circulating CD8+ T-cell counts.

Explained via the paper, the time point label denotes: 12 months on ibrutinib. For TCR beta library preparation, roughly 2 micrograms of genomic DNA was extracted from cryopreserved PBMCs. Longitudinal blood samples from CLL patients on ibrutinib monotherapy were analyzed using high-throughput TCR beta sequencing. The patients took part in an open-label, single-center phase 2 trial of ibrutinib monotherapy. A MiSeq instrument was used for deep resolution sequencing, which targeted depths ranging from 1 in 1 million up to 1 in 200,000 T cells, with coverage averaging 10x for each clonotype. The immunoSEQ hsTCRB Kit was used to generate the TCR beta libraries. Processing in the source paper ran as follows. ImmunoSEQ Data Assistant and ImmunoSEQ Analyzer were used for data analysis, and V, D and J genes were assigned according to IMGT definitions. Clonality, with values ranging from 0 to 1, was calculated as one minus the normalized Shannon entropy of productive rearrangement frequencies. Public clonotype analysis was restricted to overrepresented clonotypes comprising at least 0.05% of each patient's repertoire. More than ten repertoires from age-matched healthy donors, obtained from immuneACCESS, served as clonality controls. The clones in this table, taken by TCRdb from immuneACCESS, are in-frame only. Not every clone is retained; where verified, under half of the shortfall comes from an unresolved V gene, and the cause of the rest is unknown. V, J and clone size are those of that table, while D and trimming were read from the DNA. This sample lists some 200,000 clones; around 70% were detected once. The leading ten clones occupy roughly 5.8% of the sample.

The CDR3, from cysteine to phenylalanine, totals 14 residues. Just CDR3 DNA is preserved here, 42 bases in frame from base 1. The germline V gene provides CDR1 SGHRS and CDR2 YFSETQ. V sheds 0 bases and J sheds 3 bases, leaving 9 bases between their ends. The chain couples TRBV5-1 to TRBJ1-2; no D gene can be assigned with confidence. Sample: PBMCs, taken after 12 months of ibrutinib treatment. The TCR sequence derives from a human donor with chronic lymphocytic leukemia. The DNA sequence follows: TGCGCCAGCAGCTTGGCTCCAGATGACTATGGCTACACCTTC. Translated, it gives CASSLAPDDYGYTF.